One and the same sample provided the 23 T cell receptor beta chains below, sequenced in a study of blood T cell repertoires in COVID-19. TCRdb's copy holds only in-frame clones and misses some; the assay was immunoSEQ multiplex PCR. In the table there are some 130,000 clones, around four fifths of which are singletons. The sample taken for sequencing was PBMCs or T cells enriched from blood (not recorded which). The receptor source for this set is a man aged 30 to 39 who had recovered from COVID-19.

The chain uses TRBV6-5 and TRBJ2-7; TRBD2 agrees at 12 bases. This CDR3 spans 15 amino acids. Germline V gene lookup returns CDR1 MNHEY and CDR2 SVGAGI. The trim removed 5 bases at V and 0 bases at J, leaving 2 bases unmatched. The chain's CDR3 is CASSLAGGSSYEQYF. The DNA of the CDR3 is TGTGCCAGCAGTCTAGCGGGAGGGAGCTCCTACGAGCAGTACTTC.

This chain's CDR3 is CASSFQKYNSPLHF. The CDR3 DNA sequence: TGTGCCAGCAGTTTTCAGAAGTATAATTCACCCCTCCACTTT. The chain carries TRBV27 and TRBJ1-6; D ambiguous. This CDR3 is 14 amino acids long. Trimming took 3 bases from V and 4 from J, leaving 7 bases between them. CDR1 MNHEY and CDR2 SMNVEV come from the germline V gene (reference sequence).

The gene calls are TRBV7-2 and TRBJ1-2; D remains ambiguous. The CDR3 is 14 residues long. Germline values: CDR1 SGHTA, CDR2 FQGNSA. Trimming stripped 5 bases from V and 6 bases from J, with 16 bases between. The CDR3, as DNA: TGTGCCAGCAGCCCCGACGGACTCAGGAATGGCTACACCTTC. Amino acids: CASSPDGLRNGYTF. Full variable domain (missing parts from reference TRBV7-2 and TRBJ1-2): GAGVSQSPSNKVTEKGKDVELRCDPISGHTALYWYRQSLGQGLEFLIYFQGNSAPDKSGLPSDRFSAERTGGSVSTLTIQRTQQEDSAVYLCASSPDGLRNGYTFGSGTRLTVV.

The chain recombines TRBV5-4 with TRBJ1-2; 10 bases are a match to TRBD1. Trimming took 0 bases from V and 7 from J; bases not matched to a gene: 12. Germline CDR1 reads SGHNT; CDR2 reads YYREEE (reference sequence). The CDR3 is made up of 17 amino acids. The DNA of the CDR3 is TGTGCCAGCAGCTTGGCAGGTGTTGGGACAGGGGTCTTTGGCTACACCTTC. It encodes CASSLAGVGTGVFGYTF.

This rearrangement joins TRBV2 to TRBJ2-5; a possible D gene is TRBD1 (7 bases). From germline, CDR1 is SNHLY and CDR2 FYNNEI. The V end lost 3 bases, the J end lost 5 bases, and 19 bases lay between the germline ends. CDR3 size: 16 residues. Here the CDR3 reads CASSEGTSSGGETQYF. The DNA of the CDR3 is TGTGCCAGCAGTGAGGGGACATCTTCAGGGGGGGAGACCCAGTACTTC.

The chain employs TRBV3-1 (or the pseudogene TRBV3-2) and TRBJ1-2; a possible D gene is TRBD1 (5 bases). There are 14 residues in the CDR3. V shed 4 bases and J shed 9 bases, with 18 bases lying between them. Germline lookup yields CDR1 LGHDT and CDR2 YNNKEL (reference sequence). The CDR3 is CASSLLDQGISYTF. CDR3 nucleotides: TGTGCCAGCAGCCTACTCGACCAGGGCATCAGCTACACCTTC.

CDR3 protein: CAISESPYYGYTF. The DNA of the CDR3 is TGTGCCATCAGTGAGTCCCCCTATTATGGCTACACCTTC. The chain joins TRBV10-3 to TRBJ1-2; D gene uncertain. This CDR3 contains 13 residues. The V and J ends lost 0 bases and 5 bases respectively, with 7 bases between them. Per germline, CDR1 ENHRY and CDR2 SYGVKD.

The DNA for the CDR3 is TGTGCCAGCAGTTTATTAGGGGCTAATGAAAAACTGTTTTTT. Its translation is CASSLLGANEKLFF. This rearrangement joins TRBV27 to TRBJ1-4, with a tentative D call TRBD1 (5 bases). The CDR3 has 14 amino acids. V was trimmed by 1 base and J by 3 bases, leaving 6 bases between them. Germline V lookup: CDR1 MNHEY, CDR2 SMNVEV (reference sequence).

DNA of the CDR3: TGTGCCAGCAGCTTAATATTGGCTTATAATTCACCCCTCCACTTT. It codes for CASSLILAYNSPLHF. The rearrangement joins TRBV11-2 to TRBJ1-6, with D hard to call. Deletions cut 2 bases from V and 4 bases from J, with 9 bases between. The CDR3 is made up of 15 amino acids. CDR1 is SGHAT, CDR2 FQNNGV, per germline.

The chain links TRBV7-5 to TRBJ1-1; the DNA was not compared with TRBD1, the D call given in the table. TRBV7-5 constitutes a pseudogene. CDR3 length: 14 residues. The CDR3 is CARSEGPQGIEAFF. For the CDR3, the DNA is TGTGCCAGAAGCGAAGGACCACAGGGGATCGAAGCTTTCTTT.

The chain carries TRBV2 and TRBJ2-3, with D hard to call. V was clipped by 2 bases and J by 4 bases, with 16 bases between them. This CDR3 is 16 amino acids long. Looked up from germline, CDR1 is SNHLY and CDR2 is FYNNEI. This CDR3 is CASSERDRRSPDTQYF. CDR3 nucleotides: TGTGCCAGCAGTGAAAGAGATAGGAGATCCCCAGATACGCAGTATTTT.

The CDR3 region has the DNA TGTGCCAGCAGCTTACCCCAGGGGTGGGCTGAAGCTTTCTTT. This translates into CASSLPQGWAEAFF. The chain uses TRBV11-2 and TRBJ1-1; a weak D match, TRBD1 (6 bases). V lost 2 bases and J 6 bases, leaving 13 bases between the germline ends. Germline loops: CDR1 SGHAT, CDR2 FQNNGV. This CDR3 has 14 amino acids.

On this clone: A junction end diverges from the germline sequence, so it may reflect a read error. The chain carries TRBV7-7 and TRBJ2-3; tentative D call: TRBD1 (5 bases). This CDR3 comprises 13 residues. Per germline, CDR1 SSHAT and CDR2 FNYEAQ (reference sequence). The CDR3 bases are TGTGCTAGCAGCTCCACACCAGGGATTGGGCAGTATTTT. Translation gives CASSSTPGIGQYF.

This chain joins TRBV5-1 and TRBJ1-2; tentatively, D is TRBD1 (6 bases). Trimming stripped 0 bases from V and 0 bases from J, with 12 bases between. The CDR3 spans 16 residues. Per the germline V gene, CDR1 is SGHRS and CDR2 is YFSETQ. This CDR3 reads CASSLATGVPNYGYTF. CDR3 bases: TGCGCCAGCAGCTTGGCGACAGGCGTACCTAACTATGGCTACACCTTC.

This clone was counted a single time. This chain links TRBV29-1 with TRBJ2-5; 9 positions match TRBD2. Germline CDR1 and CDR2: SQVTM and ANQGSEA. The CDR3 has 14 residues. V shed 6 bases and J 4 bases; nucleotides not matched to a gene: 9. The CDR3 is CSVREVAGVETQYF. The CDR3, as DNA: TGCAGCGTCCGAGAGGTAGCGGGGGTAGAGACCCAGTACTTC.

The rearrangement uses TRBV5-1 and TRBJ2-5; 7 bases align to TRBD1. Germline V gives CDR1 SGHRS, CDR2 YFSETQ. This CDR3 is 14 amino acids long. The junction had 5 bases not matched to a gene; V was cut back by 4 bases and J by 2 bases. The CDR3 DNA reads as TGCGCCAGCAGCCGACAGGGTTCGCAAGAGACCCAGTACTTC. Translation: CASSRQGSQETQYF.

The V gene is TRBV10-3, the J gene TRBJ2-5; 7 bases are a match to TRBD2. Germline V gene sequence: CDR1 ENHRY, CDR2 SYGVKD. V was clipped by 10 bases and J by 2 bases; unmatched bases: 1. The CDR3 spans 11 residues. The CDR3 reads CATGRQETQYF. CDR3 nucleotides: TGTGCCACCGGGAGGCAAGAGACCCAGTACTTC.

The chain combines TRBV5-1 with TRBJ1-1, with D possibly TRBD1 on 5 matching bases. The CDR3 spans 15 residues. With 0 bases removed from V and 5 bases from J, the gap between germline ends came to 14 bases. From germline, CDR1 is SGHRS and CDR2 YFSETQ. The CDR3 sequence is CASSLVGAGGTEAFF. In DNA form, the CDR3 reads TGCGCCAGCAGCTTGGTAGGGGCGGGAGGGACTGAAGCTTTCTTT.

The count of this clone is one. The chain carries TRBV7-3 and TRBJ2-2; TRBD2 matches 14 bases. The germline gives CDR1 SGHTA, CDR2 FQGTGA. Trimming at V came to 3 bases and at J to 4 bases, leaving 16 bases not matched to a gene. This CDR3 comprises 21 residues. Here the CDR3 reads CASSFQTRLAGGGRGTGELFF. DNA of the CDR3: TGTGCCAGCAGCTTCCAAACGAGACTAGCGGGAGGGGGCCGGGGCACCGGGGAGCTGTTTTTT. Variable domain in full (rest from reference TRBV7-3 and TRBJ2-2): GAGVSQTPSNKVTEKGKYVELRCDPISGHTALYWYRQSLGQGPEFLIYFQGTGAADDSGLPNDRFFAVRPEGSVSTLKIQRTERGDSAVYLCASSFQTRLAGGGRGTGELFFGEGSRLTVL.

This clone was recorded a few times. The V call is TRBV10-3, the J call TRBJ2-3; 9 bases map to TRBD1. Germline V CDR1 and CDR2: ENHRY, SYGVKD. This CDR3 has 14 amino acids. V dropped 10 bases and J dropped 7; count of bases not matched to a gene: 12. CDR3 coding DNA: TGTGCCACCGTCCCGACAGGGGGTAGGAATACGCAGTATTTT. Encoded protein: CATVPTGGRNTQYF.

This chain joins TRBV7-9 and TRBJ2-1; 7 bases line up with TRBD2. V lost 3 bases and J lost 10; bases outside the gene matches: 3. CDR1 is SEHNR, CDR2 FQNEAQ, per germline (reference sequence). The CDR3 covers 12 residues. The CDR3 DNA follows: TGTGCCAGCAGCTTCGGGGAGGGGGAGCAGTTCTTC. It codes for CASSFGEGEQFF.

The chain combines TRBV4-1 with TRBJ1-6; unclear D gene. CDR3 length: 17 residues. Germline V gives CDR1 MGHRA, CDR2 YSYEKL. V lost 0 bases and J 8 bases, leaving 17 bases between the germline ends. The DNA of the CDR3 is TGCGCCAGCAGCCAAGATCCTGGCAGCTCCGGGGATTCACCCCTCCACTTT. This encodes CASSQDPGSSGDSPLHF.

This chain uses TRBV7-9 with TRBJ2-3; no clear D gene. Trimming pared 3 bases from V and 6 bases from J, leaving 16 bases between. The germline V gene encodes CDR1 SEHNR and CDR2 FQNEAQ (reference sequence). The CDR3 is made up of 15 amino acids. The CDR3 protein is CASSFMSRSGDTQYF. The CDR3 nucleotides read TGTGCCAGCAGCTTTATGAGTCGTTCTGGTGATACGCAGTATTTT.